The 9 T cell receptor beta chains in this list originate from one sample, sequenced in a study of Tregs in tolerant kidney transplant recipients. Here immunoSEQ multiplex PCR was the method, and the copy in TCRdb shows in-frame clones only, minus some. The sample has 60,000 or so clones, 80% to 90% seen once. The sample here was Tregs from blood, taken before the transplant. Receptors originate from a human donor who received a combined kidney and bone marrow transplant.

The gene calls are TRBV6-5 and TRBJ1-4, with a possible D match to TRBD1 (6 bases). The V end lost 6 bases, the J end lost 2 bases, and 10 bases lay between the germline ends. There are 14 residues in the CDR3. Germline loops: CDR1 MNHEY, CDR2 SVGAGI. Written as DNA, the CDR3 is TGTGCCAGCAGGACTGGGGGCACTAATGAAAAACTGTTTTTT. This codes for CASRTGGTNEKLFF.

The gene calls are TRBV18 and TRBJ2-5; possible D gene TRBD2, 6 bases. CDR1 KGHSH and CDR2 LQKENI come from the germline V gene. Trimming cost V 2 bases and J 2 bases, with 12 bases left between them. This CDR3 has 15 residues. DNA of the CDR3: TGTGCCAGCTCACCATCGGGGGAGGCTCAAGAGACCCAGTACTTC. Its translation is CASSPSGEAQETQYF. The variable domain in full, with the rest retrieved from reference TRBV18 and TRBJ2-5, is NAGVMQNPRHLVRRRGQEARLRCSPMKGHSHVYWYRQLPEEGLKFMVYLQKENIIDESGMPKERFSAEFPKEGPSILRIQQVVRGDSAAYFCASSPSGEAQETQYFGPGTRLLVL.

The chain uses TRBV29-1 and TRBJ1-2; the D is unclear. Trimming took off 2 bases at V and 0 bases at J, with 4 bases between the two ends. Germline V gene lookup returns CDR1 SQVTM and CDR2 ANQGSEA. This CDR3 is built from 12 residues. The CDR3 here is CSVETANYGYTF. For the CDR3, the DNA is TGCAGCGTTGAAACAGCTAACTATGGCTACACCTTC.

The rearrangement joins TRBV2 to TRBJ1-2; tentatively, D is TRBD1 (5 bases). Trimming cost V 8 bases and J 4 bases, with 14 bases left between them. CDR3 size: 13 residues. Germline assignment: CDR1 SNHLY and CDR2 FYNNEI. The CDR3 DNA follows: TGTGCCAGCCAGATTGAAGGGACCTATGGCTACACCTTC. This encodes CASQIEGTYGYTF. Full variable domain (outside the CDR3, taken from reference TRBV2 and TRBJ1-2): EPEVTQTPSHQVTQMGQEVILRCVPISNHLYFYWYRQILGQKVEFLVSFYNNEISEKSEIFDDQFSVERPDGSNFTLKIRSTKLEDSAMYFCASQIEGTYGYTFGSGTRLTVV.

CDR3 in DNA: TGCGCCAGCAGGGCTAGCGATACAGTGGAGCTGTTTTTT. Translating gives CASRASDTVELFF. V usage is TRBV10-2 and J usage is TRBJ2-2; D is possibly TRBD2 (6 bases). CDR1 is WSHSY, CDR2 SAAADI, per germline. Deletions cut 6 bases from V and 10 bases from J, with 15 bases between. The CDR3 sequence is 13 residues long.

The chain recombines TRBV27 with TRBJ2-7, with no clear D. Trimming stripped 5 bases from V and 2 bases from J, with 13 bases between. The V gene's germline CDR1 is MNHEY and CDR2 SMNVEV (reference sequence). CDR3 length: 14 residues. CDR3 bases: TGTGCCAGCAGTCGACAAGCCGGGCCCTACGAGCAGTACTTC. Encoded protein: CASSRQAGPYEQYF.

The CDR3 is CASNPGRVNSPLHF. The CDR3 region has the DNA TGTGCCAGCAACCCCGGCAGGGTTAATTCACCCCTCCACTTT. The chain uses TRBV6-1 and TRBJ1-6, with D tentatively TRBD1 (5 bases). Germline V gives CDR1 MNHNS, CDR2 SASEGT. The CDR3 has 14 residues. V was shortened by 7 bases and J by 6 bases, with 13 bases between the two germline ends.

This chain links TRBV11-2 with TRBJ2-1, with 10 positions matching TRBD2. The CDR3 is 16 amino acids. V was clipped by 4 bases and J by 2 bases; unmatched bases: 5. Per germline, CDR1 SGHAT and CDR2 FQNNGV. The chain's CDR3 is CASSYHLAGAYNEQFF. The CDR3 DNA follows: TGTGCCAGCAGCTACCATCTAGCGGGGGCCTACAATGAGCAGTTCTTC. The full variable domain, in which reference TRBV11-2 and TRBJ2-1 provide the parts outside the CDR3, is EAGVAQSPRYKIIEKRQSVAFWCNPISGHATLYWYQQILGQGPKLLIQFQNNGVVDDSQLPKDRFSAERLKGVDSTLKIQPAKLEDSAVYLCASSYHLAGAYNEQFFGPGTRLTVL.

The chain joins TRBV19 to TRBJ1-2; no reliable D call. Germline loops: CDR1 LNHDA, CDR2 SQIVND (reference sequence). This CDR3 contains 11 residues. V gave up 6 bases and J gave up 0 bases, with 2 bases separating them. The CDR3 DNA sequence: TGTGCCAGTAGCACTAACTATGGCTACACCTTC. Its translation: CASSTNYGYTF.